The source of this T cell receptor beta chain is a study of blood T cells in healthy people across ages. Study-wide context: About one barcoded TCR beta cDNA was captured per two T cells.

Broader study findings: TCR beta diversity tracked closely with naive T cell percentage. Measured against age, TCR beta diversity per million T cells decreased in a roughly linear manner. Compared with aged donors, long-lived donors showed fewer expanded clones, suggesting selection.

Alongside a J-beta primer mix, a sample-barcoded 5' primer served in a second PCR lasting roughly 6 to 11 cycles. TCRdb ran MiXCR on the 5' RACE reads and lists one entry per CDR3 protein. The data hold about 1.1 million distinct CDR3 sequences, with less than 45% observed a single time. On this clonotype itself: Its antigen is unknown.

This CDR3 contains 16 residues. The germline V and J ends were trimmed by 0 bases and 5 bases, with 14 bases remaining between them. CDR1 is ENHRY, CDR2 SYGVKD, per germline. Sequencing used blood. The genes are TRBV10-3 and TRBJ1-5, with D tentatively TRBD1 (5 bases). The sequence derives from a man in his late teens or twenties in good health. The CDR3 protein is CAISESGGQGDQPQHF. DNA of the CDR3: TGTGCCATCAGTGAGTCAGGAGGGCAGGGCGATCAGCCCCAGCATTTT.